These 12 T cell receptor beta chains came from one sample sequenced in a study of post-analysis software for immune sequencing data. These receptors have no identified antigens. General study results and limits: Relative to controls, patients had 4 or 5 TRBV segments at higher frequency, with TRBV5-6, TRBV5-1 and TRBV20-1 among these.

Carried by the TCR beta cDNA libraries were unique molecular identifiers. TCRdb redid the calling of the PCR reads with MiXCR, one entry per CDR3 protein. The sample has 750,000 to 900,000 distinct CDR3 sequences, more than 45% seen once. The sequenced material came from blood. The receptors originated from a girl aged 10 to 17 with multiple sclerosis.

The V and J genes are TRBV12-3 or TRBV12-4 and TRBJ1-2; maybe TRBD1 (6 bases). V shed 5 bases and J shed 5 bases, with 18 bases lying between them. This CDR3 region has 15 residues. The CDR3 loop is CASSGTGSWTYGYTF. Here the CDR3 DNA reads TGTGCCAGCAGTGGAACAGGGTCCTGGACGTATGGCTACACCTTC.

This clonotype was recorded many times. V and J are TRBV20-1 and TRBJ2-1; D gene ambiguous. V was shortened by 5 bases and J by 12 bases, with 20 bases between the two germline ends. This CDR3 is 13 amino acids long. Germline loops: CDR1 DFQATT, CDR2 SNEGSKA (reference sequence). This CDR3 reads CSAPTPGAPAQFF. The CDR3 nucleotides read TGCAGTGCTCCCACACCCGGAGCTCCCGCGCAGTTCTTC.

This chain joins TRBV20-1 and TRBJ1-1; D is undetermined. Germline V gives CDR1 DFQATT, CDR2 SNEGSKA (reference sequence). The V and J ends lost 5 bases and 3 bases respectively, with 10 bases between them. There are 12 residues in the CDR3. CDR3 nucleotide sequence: TGCAGTGCTGAAGTTTCGGACACTGAAGCTTTCTTT. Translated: CSAEVSDTEAFF.

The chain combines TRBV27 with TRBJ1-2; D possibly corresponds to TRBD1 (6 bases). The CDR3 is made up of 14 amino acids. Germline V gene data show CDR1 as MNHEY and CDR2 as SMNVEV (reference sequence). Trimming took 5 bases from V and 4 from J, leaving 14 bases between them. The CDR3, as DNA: TGTGCCAGCAGTGACCGAACAGGGAGCTATGGCTACACCTTC. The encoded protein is CASSDRTGSYGYTF.

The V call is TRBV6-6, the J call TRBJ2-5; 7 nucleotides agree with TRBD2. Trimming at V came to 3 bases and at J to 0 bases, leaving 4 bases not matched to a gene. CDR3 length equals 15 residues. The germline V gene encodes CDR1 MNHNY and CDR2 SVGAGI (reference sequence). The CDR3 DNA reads TGTGCCAGCAGTTATAGGCGGGAGCACCAAGAGACCCAGTACTTC. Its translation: CASSYRREHQETQYF.

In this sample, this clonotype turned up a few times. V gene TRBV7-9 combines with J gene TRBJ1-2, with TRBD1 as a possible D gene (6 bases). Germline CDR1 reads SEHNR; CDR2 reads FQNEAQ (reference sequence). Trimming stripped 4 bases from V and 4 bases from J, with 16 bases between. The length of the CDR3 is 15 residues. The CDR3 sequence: CASSSQGPHTYGYTF. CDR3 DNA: TGTGCCAGCAGCTCACAGGGTCCCCACACCTATGGCTACACCTTC.

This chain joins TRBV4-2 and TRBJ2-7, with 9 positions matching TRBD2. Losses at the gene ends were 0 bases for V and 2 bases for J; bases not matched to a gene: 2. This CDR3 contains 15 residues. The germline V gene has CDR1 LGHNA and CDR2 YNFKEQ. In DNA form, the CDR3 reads TGTGCCAGCAGCCAAGAGGCTAGCGGGACCTACGAGCAGTACTTC. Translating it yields CASSQEASGTYEQYF.

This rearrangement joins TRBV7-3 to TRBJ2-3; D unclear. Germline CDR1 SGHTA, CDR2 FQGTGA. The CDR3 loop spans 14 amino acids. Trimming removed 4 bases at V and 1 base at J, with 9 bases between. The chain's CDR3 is CASSSLDGTDTQYF. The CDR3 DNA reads TGTGCCAGCAGCTCTTTGGACGGCACAGATACGCAGTATTTT.

The CDR3 sequence is CASSYRRLAGTHEQYF. CDR3 DNA sequence: TGTGCCAGCAGTTACCGGAGACTAGCGGGAACCCACGAGCAGTACTTC. The chain is built from TRBV6-5 and TRBJ2-7; TRBD2 agrees at 11 bases. Germline V gene data show CDR1 as MNHEY and CDR2 as SVGAGI. The V segment lost 2 bases and the J segment 5 bases; nucleotides outside the gene matches: 8. The CDR3 contains 16 residues.

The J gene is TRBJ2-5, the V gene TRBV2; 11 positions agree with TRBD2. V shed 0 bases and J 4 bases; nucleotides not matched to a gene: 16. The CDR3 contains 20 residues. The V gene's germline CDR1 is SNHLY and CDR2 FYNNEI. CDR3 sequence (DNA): TGTGCCAGCAGTGAAGCCTGGTTGGCTAGCGGGAGGTTTAATGGAGAGACCCAGTACTTC. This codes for CASSEAWLASGRFNGETQYF.

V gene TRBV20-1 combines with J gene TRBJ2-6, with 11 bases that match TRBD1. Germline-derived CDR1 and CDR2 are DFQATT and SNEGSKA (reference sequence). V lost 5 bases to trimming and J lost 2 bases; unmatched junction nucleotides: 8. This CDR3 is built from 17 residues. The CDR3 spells CSAPTRTGGAGANVLTF. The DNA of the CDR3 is TGCAGTGCTCCCACCCGGACAGGGGGCGCTGGGGCCAACGTCCTGACTTTC.

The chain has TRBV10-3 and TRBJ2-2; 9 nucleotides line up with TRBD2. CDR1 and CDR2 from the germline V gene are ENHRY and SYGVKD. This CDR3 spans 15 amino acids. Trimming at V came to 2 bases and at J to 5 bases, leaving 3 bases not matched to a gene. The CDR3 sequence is CAISEGLASTGELFF. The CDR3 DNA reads TGTGCCATCAGTGAGGGACTAGCGAGTACCGGGGAGCTGTTTTTT.